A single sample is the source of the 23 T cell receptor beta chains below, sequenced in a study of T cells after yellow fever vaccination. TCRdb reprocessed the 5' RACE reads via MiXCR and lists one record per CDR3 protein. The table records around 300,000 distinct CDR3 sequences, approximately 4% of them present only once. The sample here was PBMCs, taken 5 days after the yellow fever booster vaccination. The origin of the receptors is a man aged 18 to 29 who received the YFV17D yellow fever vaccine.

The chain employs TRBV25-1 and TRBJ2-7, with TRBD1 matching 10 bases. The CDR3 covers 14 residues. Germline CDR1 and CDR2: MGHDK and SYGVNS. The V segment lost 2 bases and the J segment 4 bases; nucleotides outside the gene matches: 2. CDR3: CASSERQGAYEQYF. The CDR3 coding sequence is TGTGCCAGCAGTGAAAGACAGGGGGCTTACGAGCAGTACTTC.

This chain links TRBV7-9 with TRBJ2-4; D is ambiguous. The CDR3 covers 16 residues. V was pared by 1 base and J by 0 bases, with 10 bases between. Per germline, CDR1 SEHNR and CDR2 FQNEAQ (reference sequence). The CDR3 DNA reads TGTGCCAGCAGCTTAGAGGAGCGCCTAGCCAAAAACATTCAGTACTTC. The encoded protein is CASSLEERLAKNIQYF.

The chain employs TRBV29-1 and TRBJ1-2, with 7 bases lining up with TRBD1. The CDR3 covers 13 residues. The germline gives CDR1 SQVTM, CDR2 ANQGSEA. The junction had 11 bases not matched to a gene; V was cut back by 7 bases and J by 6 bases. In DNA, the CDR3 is TGCAGCGCCTTCTTAGGGGGCCCCCATGGCTACACCTTC. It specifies CSAFLGGPHGYTF.

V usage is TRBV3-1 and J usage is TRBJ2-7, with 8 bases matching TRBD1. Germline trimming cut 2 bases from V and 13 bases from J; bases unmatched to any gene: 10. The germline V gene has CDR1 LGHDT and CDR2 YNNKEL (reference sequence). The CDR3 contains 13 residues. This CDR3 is CASSQTDTGGLYF. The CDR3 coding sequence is TGTGCCAGCAGCCAAACCGACACAGGGGGGCTTTACTTC.

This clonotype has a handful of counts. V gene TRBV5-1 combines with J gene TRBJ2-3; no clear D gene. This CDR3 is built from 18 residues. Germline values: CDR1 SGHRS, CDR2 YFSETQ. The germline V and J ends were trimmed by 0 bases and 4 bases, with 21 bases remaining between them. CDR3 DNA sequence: TGCGCCAGCAGCTTGGCCCCTGGTTCCTACACTCGGGCAGATACGCAGTATTTT. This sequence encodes CASSLAPGSYTRADTQYF.

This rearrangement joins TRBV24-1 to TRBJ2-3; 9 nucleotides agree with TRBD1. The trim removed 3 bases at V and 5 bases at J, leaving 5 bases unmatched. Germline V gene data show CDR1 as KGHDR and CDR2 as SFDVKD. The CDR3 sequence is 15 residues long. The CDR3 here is CATSDPGQGIDTQYF. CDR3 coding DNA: TGTGCCACCAGTGATCCTGGACAGGGGATAGATACGCAGTATTTT.

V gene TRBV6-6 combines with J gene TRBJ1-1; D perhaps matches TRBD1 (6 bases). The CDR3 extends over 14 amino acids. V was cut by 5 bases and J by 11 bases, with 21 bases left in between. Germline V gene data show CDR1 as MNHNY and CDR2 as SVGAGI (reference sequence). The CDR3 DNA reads TGTGCCAGCAGTCTCCCCGGACAGCCATGGGGGGCTTTCTTT. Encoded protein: CASSLPGQPWGAFF.

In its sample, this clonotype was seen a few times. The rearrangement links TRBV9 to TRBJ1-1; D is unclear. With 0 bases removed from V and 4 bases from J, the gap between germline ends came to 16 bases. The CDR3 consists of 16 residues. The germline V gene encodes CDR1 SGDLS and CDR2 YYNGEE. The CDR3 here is CASSVDPSARGTEAFF. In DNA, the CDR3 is TGTGCCAGCAGCGTAGACCCATCCGCACGGGGCACTGAAGCTTTCTTT.

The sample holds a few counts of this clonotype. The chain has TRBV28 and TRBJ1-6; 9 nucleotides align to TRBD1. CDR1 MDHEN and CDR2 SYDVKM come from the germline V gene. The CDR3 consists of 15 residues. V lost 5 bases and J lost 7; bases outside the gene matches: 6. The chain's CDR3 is CASSPADRGNSPLHF. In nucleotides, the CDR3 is TGTGCCAGCAGTCCCGCGGACAGGGGAAATTCACCCCTCCACTTT.

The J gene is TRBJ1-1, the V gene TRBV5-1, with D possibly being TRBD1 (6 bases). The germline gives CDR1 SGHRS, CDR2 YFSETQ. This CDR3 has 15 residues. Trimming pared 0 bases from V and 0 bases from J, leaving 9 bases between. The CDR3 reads CASSLGGGLNTEAFF. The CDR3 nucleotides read TGCGCCAGCAGCTTGGGTGGGGGCTTGAACACTGAAGCTTTCTTT.

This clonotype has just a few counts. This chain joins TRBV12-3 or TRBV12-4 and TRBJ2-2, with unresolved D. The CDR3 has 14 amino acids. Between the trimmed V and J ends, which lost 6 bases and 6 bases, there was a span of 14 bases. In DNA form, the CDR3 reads TGTGCCAGCAGCCTGACGGCGCCGCCCGGGGAGCTGTTTTTT. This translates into CASSLTAPPGELFF.

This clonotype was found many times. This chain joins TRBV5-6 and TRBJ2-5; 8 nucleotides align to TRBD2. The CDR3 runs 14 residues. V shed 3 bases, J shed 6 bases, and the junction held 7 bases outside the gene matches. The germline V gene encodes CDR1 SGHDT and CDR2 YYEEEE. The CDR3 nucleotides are TGTGCCAGCAGCTCCTCGGGCGGGGGGAAGACCCAGTACTTC. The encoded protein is CASSSSGGGKTQYF. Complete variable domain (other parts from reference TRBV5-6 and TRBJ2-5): DAGVTQSPTHLIKTRGQQVTLRCSPKSGHDTVSWYQQALGQGPQFIFQYYEEEERQRGNFPDRFSGHQFPNYSSELNVNALLLGDSALYLCASSSSGGGKTQYFGPGTRLLVL.

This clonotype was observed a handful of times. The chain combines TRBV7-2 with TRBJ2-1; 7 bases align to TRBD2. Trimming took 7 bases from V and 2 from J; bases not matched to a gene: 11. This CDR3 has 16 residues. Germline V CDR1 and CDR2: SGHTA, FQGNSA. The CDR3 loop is CASTGRRGSPYNEQFF. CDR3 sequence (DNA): TGTGCCAGCACCGGAAGGCGGGGGTCCCCCTACAATGAGCAGTTCTTC.

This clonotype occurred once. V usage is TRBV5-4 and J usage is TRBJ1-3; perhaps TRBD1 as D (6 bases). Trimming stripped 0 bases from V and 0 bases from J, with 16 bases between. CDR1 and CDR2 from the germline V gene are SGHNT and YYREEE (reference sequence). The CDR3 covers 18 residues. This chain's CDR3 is CASSLGGARLASGNTIYF. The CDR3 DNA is TGTGCCAGCAGCTTGGGGGGGGCCCGCTTGGCCTCTGGAAACACCATATATTTT. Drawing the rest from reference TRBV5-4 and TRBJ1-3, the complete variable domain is ETGVTQSPTHLIKTRGQQVTLRCSSQSGHNTVSWYQQALGQGPQFIFQYYREEENGRGNFPPRFSGLQFPNYSSELNVNALELDDSALYLCASSLGGARLASGNTIYFGEGSWLTVV.

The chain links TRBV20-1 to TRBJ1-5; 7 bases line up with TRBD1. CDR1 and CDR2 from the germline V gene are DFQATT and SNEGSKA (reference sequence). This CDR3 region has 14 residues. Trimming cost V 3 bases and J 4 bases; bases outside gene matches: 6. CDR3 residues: CSARKTGVNQPQHF. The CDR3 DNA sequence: TGCAGTGCTAGGAAAACAGGGGTTAATCAGCCCCAGCATTTT.

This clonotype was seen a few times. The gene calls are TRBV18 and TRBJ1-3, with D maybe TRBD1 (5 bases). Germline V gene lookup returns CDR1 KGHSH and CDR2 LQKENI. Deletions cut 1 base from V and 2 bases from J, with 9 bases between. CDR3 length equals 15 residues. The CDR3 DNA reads TGTGCCAGCTCACCACAGGGGTTGACTGGAAACACCATATATTTT. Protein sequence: CASSPQGLTGNTIYF.

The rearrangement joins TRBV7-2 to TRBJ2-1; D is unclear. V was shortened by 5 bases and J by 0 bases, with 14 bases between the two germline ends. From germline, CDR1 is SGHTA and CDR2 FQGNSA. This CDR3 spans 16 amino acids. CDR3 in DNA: TGTGCCAGCAGCCTATCCCTTATCCGCTCCTACAATGAGCAGTTCTTC. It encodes CASSLSLIRSYNEQFF. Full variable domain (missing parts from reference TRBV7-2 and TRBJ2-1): GAGVSQSPSNKVTEKGKDVELRCDPISGHTALYWYRQSLGQGLEFLIYFQGNSAPDKSGLPSDRFSAERTGGSVSTLTIQRTQQEDSAVYLCASSLSLIRSYNEQFFGPGTRLTVL.

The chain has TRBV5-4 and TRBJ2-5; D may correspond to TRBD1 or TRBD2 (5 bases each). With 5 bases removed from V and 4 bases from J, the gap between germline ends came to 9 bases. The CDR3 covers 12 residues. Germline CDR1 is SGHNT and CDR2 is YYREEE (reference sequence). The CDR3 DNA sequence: TGTGCCAGCAGGAGGGACCTAGAGACCCAGTACTTC. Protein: CASRRDLETQYF.

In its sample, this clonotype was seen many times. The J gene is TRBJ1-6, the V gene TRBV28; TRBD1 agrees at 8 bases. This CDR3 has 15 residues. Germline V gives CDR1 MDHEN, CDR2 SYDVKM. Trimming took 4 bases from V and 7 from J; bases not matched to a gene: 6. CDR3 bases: TGTGCCAGCAGTTCATTGGACAGGGCCAATTCACCCCTCCACTTT. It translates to CASSSLDRANSPLHF.

CDR3 nucleotides: TGTGCCAGCAGTTACAATCCCCTGATGGTTGGCTACACCTTC. Translation: CASSYNPLMVGYTF. This chain links TRBV6-5 with TRBJ1-2; D is undetermined. CDR1 MNHEY and CDR2 SVGAGI come from the germline V gene. Trimming pared 2 bases from V and 7 bases from J, leaving 14 bases between. CDR3 length equals 14 residues.

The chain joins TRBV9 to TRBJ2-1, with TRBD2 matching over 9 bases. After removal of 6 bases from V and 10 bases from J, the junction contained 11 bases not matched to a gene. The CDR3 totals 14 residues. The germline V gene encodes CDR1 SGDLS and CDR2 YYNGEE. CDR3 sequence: CASKSGGLSGEQFF. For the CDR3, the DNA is TGTGCCAGCAAAAGCGGGGGGCTCTCGGGAGAGCAGTTCTTC.

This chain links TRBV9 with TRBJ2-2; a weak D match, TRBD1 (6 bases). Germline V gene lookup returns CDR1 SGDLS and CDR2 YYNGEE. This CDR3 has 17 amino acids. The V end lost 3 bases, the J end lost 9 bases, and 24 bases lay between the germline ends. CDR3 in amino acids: CASSDPGGQVLRRELFF. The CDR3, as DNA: TGTGCCAGCAGCGACCCTGGGGGCCAGGTCCTTAGGAGGGAGCTGTTTTTT.

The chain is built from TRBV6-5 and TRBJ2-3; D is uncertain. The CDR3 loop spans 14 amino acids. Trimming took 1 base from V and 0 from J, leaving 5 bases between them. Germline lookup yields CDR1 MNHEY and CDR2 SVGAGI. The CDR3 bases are TGTGCCAGCAGTTACTGGCGAAGCACAGATACGCAGTATTTT. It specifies CASSYWRSTDTQYF.